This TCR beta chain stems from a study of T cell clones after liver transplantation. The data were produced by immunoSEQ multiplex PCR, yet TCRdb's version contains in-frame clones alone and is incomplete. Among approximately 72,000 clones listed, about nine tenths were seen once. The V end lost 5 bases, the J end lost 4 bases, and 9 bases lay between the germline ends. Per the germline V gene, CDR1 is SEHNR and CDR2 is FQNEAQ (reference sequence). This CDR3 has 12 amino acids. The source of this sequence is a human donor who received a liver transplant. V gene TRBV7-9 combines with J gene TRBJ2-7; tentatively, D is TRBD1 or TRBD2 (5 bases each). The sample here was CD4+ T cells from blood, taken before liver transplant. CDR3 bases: TGTGCCAGCAGCCCGGGACCATACGAGCAGTACTTC. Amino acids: CASSPGPYEQYF. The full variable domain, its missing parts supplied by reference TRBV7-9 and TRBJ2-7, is DTGVSQNPRHKITKRGQNVTFRCDPISEHNRLYWYRQTLGQGPEFLTYFQNEAQLEKSRLLSDRFSAERPKGSFSTLEIQRTEQGDSAMYLCASSPGPYEQYFGPGTRLTVT.